In its sample, the clone carrying this TCR beta chain was seen a few times. The germline CDR1 and CDR2 sequences are MGHRA and YSYEKL. Trimming shortened V by 1 base and J by 9 bases, and 4 bases separated the two germline ends. CDR3 length: 11 residues. This record comes from a study of CD8+ T cells in alopecia areata. Following RNA extraction, reverse transcription yielded cDNA that acted as the sequencing template. Sequenced by immunoSEQ multiplex PCR; TCRdb stores in-frame clones only, minus some. The sample includes some 120,000 clones, about 50% of them seen just once. Sequenced material: NKG2D-low CD8+ T cells sorted from blood. The clonotype comes from a human donor with alopecia areata. The rearrangement joins TRBV4-1 to TRBJ2-4, with unresolved D. The CDR3 sequence: CASSQGSIQYF. CDR3 nucleotides: TGCGCCAGCAGCCAAGGTAGCATTCAGTACTTC.